This paragraph reports one T cell receptor beta chain. One end of the junction is discordant with germline, which a read error may explain. This sample is drawn from a study of blood T cells in healthy people across ages. The CDR3 is 13 residues long. The germline V gene has CDR1 SGDLS and CDR2 YYNGEE. It was with a sample-barcoded 5' primer and a J-beta primer mix that a second PCR of about 6 to 12 cycles was run. TCRdb re-analysed the 5' RACE reads in MiXCR, keeping a single row per CDR3 protein. This table holds hundreds of thousands of distinct CDR3 sequences, approximately 49% found once. The receptor was derived from a woman in her sixties in good health. Input material: blood. This sequence joins TRBV9 and TRBJ1-4; perhaps TRBD1 as D (6 bases). CDR3 amino acids: CSSSLGTFEKLFF. The CDR3 nucleotides read TGTTCCAGCAGCCTTGGGACATTTGAAAAACTGTTTTTT.